This entry is about one T cell receptor (beta chain). Its antigen is unknown. Viral peptide pool expansion of antigen-specific CD4+ T cells preceded sequencing in the ViraFEST assay. Once cultured for approximately 10 days, the cells underwent separation to obtain CD4+ T cells. Each participant was administered two doses of either the BNT162b2 or the mRNA-1273 vaccine. Every well got 1.5 million to 2.5 million PBMC, which were grown with around 11 IU/ml IL-2 and 8.5 to 10 ug/ml peptides. In the cultures, half the medium was exchanged for IL-2 medium on days 3 and 7. The CDR3 consists of 16 residues. From germline, CDR1 is MDHEN and CDR2 SYDVKM. Deletions cut 3 bases from V and 0 bases from J, with 12 bases between. Sequencing was performed with immunoSEQ multiplex PCR; in TCRdb, only in-frame clones are kept and a portion is missing. Altogether tens of thousands of clones are present, 60% to 85% being singletons, with the ten largest covering about 1%.

The entry originates in a study of vaccination effects on CD4 cells after COVID-19. Findings and caveats of the study: There was marked clonal contraction among infection- and vaccine-induced clones late after vaccination. Common cold coronavirus cross-reactivity was shown by only 1 of 255 vaccine-induced clones in healthy vaccinees.

The chain employs TRBV28 and TRBJ1-3; no reliable D call. The specimen was CD4+ T cells from PBMCs cultured with HCoV-OC43 spike peptides, collected after COVID-19 vaccination. Subset denoted: HCoV-OC43 spike overlapping peptide pool stimulation. The TCR comes from a human donor who received a COVID-19 vaccine. The CDR3 coding sequence is TGTGCCAGCAGTTTGTCCAGGCGAAGCTCTGGAAACACCATATATTTT. This gives the protein CASSLSRRSSGNTIYF.